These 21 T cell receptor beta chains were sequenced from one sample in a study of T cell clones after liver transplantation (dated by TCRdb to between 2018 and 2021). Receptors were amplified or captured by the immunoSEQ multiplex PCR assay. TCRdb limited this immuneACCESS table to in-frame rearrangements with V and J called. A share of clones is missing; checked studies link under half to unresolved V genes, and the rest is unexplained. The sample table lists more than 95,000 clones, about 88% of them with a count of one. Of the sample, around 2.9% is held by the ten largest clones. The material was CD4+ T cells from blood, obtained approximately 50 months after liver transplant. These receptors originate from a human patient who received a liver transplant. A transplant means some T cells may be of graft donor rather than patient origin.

CDR3 in DNA: TGTGCCAGCAGCTCCGCTACAGGGGGTGGCAATCAGCCCCAGCATTTT. Its protein product is CASSSATGGGNQPQHF. The rearrangement uses TRBV5-5 and TRBJ1-5, with TRBD1 matching over 8 bases. V lost 3 bases to trimming and J lost 2 bases; unmatched junction nucleotides: 7. Germline V gives CDR1 SGHKS, CDR2 YYEKEE (reference sequence). The CDR3 has 16 amino acids.

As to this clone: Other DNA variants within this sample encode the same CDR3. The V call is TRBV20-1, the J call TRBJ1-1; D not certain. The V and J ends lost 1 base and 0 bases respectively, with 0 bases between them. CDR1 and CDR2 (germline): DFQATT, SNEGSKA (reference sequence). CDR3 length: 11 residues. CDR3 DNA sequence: TGCAGTGCTAGAGTGAACACTGAAGCTTTCTTT. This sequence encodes CSARVNTEAFF.

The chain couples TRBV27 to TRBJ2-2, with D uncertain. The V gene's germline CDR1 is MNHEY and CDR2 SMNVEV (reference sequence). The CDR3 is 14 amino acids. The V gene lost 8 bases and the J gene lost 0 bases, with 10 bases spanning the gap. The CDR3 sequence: CASFDFANTGELFF. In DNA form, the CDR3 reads TGTGCCAGCTTCGACTTTGCGAACACCGGGGAGCTGTTTTTT.

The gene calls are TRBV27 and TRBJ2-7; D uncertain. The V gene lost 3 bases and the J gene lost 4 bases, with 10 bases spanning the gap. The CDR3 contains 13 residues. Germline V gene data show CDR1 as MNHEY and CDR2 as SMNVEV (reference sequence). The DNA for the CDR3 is TGTGCCAGCAGTTTGGCCGTCGGTTACGAGCAGTACTTC. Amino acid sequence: CASSLAVGYEQYF.

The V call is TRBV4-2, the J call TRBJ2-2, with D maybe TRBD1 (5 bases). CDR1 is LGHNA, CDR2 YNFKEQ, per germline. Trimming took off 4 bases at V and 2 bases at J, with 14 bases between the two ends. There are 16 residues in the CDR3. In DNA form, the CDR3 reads TGTGCCAGCAGCCGAAGGGGAAGCCCCAACACCGGGGAGCTGTTTTTT. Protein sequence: CASSRRGSPNTGELFF.

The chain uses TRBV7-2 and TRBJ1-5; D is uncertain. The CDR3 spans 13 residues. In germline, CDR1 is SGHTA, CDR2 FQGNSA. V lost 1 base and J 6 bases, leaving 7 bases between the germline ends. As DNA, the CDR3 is TGTGCCAGCAGCTTAGGAGGGTTTCAGCCCCAGCATTTT. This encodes CASSLGGFQPQHF.

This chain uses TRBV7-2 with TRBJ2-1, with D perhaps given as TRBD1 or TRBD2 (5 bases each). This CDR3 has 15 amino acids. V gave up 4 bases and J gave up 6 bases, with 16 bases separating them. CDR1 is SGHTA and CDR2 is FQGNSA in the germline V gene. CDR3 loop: CASSSHLARGNEQFF. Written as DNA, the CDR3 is TGTGCCAGCAGCTCCCATTTAGCGAGGGGCAATGAGCAGTTCTTC. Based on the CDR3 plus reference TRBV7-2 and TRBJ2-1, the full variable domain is GAGVSQSPSNKVTEKGKDVELRCDPISGHTALYWYRQSLGQGLEFLIYFQGNSAPDKSGLPSDRFSAERTGGSVSTLTIQRTQQEDSAVYLCASSSHLARGNEQFFGPGTRLTVL.

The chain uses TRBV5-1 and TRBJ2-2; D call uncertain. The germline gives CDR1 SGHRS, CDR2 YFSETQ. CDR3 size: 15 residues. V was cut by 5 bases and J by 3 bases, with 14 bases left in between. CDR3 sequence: CASRLTRLDTGELFF. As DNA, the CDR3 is TGCGCCAGCAGGTTAACCCGGCTAGACACCGGGGAGCTGTTTTTT.

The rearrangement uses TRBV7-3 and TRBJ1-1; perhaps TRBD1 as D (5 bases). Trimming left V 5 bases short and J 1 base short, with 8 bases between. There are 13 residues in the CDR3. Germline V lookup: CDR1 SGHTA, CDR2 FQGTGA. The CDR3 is CASSGGQNTEAFF. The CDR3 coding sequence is TGTGCCAGCAGCGGAGGACAGAACACTGAAGCTTTCTTT.

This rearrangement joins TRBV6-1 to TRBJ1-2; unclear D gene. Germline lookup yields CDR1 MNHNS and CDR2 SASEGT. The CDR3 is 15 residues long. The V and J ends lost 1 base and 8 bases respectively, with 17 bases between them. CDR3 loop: CASSEEVKRIIGYTF. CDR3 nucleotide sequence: TGTGCCAGCAGTGAAGAGGTAAAGAGGATCATCGGCTACACCTTC.

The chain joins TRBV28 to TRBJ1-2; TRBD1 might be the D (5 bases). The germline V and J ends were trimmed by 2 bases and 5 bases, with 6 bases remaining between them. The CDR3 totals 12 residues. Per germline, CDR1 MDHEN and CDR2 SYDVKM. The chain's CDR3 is CASSLQGYGYTF. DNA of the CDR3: TGTGCCAGCAGTTTACAGGGATATGGCTACACCTTC.

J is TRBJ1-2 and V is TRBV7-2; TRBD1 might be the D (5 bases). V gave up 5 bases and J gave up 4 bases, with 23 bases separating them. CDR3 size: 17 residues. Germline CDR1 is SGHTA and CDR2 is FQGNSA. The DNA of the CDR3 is TGTGCCAGCAGCCCCCGAGAAGGGGTACAGTTTACCTATGGCTACACCTTC. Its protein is CASSPREGVQFTYGYTF.

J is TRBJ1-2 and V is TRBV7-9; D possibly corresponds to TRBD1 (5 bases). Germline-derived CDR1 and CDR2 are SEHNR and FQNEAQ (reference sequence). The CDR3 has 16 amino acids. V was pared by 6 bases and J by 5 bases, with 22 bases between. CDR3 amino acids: CASRFTGAPQSYGYTF. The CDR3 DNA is TGTGCCAGCAGATTCACAGGAGCCCCGCAGAGTTATGGCTACACCTTC.

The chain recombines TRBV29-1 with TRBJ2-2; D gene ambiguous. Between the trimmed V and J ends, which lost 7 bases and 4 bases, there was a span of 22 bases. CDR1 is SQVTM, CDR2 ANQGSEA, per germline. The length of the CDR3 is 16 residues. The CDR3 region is CSAWVEVGSGTGELFF. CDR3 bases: TGCAGCGCCTGGGTCGAGGTCGGGTCGGGCACCGGGGAGCTGTTTTTT.

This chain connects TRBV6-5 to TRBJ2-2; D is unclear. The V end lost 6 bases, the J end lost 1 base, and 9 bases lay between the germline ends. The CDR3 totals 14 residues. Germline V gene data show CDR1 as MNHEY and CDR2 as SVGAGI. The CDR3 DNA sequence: TGTGCCAGCAGCTATCTAATGAACACCGGGGAGCTGTTTTTT. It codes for CASSYLMNTGELFF.

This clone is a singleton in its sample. CDR3 coding DNA: TGTGCCAGCAGCTTAGCGCCGGGGGTGAACACTGAAGCTTTCTTT. Its protein is CASSLAPGVNTEAFF. The rearrangement joins TRBV7-6 to TRBJ1-1; D might be TRBD1 (5 bases). CDR3 size: 15 residues. V lost 0 bases to trimming and J lost 0 bases, with 8 bases between them. Germline CDR1 reads SGHVS; CDR2 reads FNYEAQ.

This chain's CDR3 is CASSLSLMNTEAFF. Written as DNA, the CDR3 is TGCGCCAGCAGCTTATCGCTGATGAACACTGAAGCTTTCTTT. This chain connects TRBV5-1 to TRBJ1-1, with unresolved D. CDR3 length: 14 residues. Germline CDR1 reads SGHRS; CDR2 reads YFSETQ. Trimming left V 2 bases short and J 0 bases short, with 8 bases between.

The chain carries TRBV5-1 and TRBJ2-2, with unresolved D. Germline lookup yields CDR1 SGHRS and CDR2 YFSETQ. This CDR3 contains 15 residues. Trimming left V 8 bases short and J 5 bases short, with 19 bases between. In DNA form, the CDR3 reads TGCGCCAGTAGATCAACTGCTGTGGAGACCGGGGAGCTGTTTTTT. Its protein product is CASRSTAVETGELFF.

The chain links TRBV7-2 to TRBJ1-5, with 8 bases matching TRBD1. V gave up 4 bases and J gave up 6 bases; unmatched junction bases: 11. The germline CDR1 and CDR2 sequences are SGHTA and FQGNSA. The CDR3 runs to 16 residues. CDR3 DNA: TGTGCCAGCAGCTCGACCCTGGGACAGGCTAGTCAGCCCCAGCATTTT. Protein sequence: CASSSTLGQASQPQHF.

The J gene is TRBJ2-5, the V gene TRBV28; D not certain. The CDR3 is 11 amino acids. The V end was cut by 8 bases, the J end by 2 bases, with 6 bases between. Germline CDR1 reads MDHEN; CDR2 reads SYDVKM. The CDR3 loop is CASQKQETQYF. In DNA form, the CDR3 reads TGTGCCAGCCAAAAACAAGAGACCCAGTACTTC.

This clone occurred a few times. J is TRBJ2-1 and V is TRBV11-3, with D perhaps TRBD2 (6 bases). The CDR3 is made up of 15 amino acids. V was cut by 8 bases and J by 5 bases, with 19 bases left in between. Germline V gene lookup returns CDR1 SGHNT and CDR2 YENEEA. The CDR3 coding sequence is TGTGCCAGCTCTCCTGGGAGGCAGGGTAACAATGAGCAGTTCTTC. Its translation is CASSPGRQGNNEQFF.